The 17 T cell receptor beta chains given below trace back to one sample, sequenced in a study of T cells in Graves' hyperthyroidism and ophthalmopathy. TCR beta CDR3 region amplification was performed from RNA transcripts. A first-round RT-PCR of the TCR CDR3 used the HTBI primer set. Using its own MiXCR run on the multiplex PCR reads, TCRdb lists one record per CDR3 protein. The repertoire holds nearly 250,000 distinct CDR3 sequences, with roughly 15% as singletons. Sequencing was performed on blood. Source of these receptors: a woman between 18 and 30 years old with Graves' ophthalmopathy.

This clonotype appeared many times. The genes are TRBV27 and TRBJ1-3; D possibly corresponds to TRBD1 (5 bases). This CDR3 region has 16 residues. CDR1 is MNHEY, CDR2 SMNVEV, per germline (reference sequence). Between the trimmed V and J ends, which lost 2 bases and 1 base, there was a span of 12 bases. As DNA, the CDR3 is TGTGCCAGCAGTTTAAGGCAGGGCATATCTGGAAACACCATATATTTT. Translated: CASSLRQGISGNTIYF.

This clonotype was seen ten or more times. This chain connects TRBV10-3 to TRBJ2-3; possibly TRBD1 or TRBD2 for D (5 bases each). V was pared by 10 bases and J by 5 bases, with 22 bases between. The CDR3 extends over 15 amino acids. Germline loops: CDR1 ENHRY, CDR2 SYGVKD. The CDR3 DNA sequence: TGTGCCACGGCCTTGGGGGTTGGTAGGATAGATACGCAGTATTTT. Translated, it gives CATALGVGRIDTQYF.

This clonotype turned up a few times. V usage is TRBV19 and J usage is TRBJ2-5, with 9 bases aligning to TRBD2. Per germline, CDR1 LNHDA and CDR2 SQIVND (reference sequence). J gave up 6 bases and V 3 bases, and 11 bases lay outside the gene matches. The CDR3 sequence is 16 residues long. CDR3: CASSIQREEPLQTQYF. The CDR3 DNA is TGTGCCAGTAGTATTCAGCGGGAGGAGCCTCTTCAGACCCAGTACTTC.

The V call is TRBV7-3, the J call TRBJ2-7, with 15 bases that match TRBD2. The length of the CDR3 is 16 residues. The ends lost 5 bases at V and 6 bases at J; junction bases unmatched: 8. The germline V gene encodes CDR1 SGHTA and CDR2 FQGTGA. Written as DNA, the CDR3 is TGTGCCAGCAGCCGGACTAGCGGGAGGGTGTACTCCGAGCAGTACTTC. Its translation is CASSRTSGRVYSEQYF.

This clonotype came up a few times. This chain joins TRBV4-1 and TRBJ1-4, with 9 bases identical to TRBD1. V lost 4 bases and J lost 6; bases outside the gene matches: 18. CDR3 length equals 19 residues. Germline V lookup: CDR1 MGHRA, CDR2 YSYEKL. The CDR3 here is CASSPRPLGTGRRDEKLFF. DNA of the CDR3: TGCGCCAGCAGCCCACGACCATTAGGGACAGGGCGGCGAGATGAAAAACTGTTTTTT.

This clonotype has just a few counts. This chain links TRBV20-1 with TRBJ2-2, with 16 bases lining up with TRBD2. Germline V gene data show CDR1 as DFQATT and CDR2 as SNEGSKA (reference sequence). The CDR3 is 19 amino acids. With V trimmed by 5 bases and J by 6 bases, 15 bases remained unmatched. Here the CDR3 reads CSAPAWVPGLAGGPGELFF. CDR3 DNA: TGCAGTGCTCCGGCCTGGGTTCCGGGACTAGCGGGAGGGCCCGGGGAGCTGTTTTTT.

This clonotype was counted many times. The CDR3 nucleotides read TGTGCCAGCTCCCCGACCGGAGGGCTACGGGGGACCCAGTACTTC. Its protein is CASSPTGGLRGTQYF. The chain joins TRBV18 to TRBJ2-5; D possibly corresponds to TRBD2 (6 bases). Germline V lookup: CDR1 KGHSH, CDR2 LQKENI. The ends were cut back, 6 bases at V and 7 bases at J, with 21 bases in the middle. This CDR3 is 15 amino acids long.

The sample holds many counts of this clonotype. V is TRBV6-5 and J is TRBJ1-4, with no clear D. The CDR3 sequence is 14 residues long. Germline lookup yields CDR1 MNHEY and CDR2 SVGAGI. V was clipped by 2 bases and J by 5 bases, with 9 bases between them. The CDR3 is CASSYMSGNEKLFF. The DNA for the CDR3 is TGTGCCAGCAGTTACATGAGTGGGAATGAAAAACTGTTTTTT.

This clonotype was found many times. This CDR3 is CASSTYEQYF. The CDR3 nucleotides are TGTGCCAGCAGTACCTACGAGCAGTACTTC. This sequence joins TRBV2 and TRBJ2-7; D not certain. This CDR3 has 10 residues. The V gene lost 5 bases and the J gene lost 2 bases, with 1 base spanning the gap. Germline V gene sequence: CDR1 SNHLY, CDR2 FYNNEI.

For this clonotype: Possible read error: a much larger clone is one base away. The chain joins TRBV20-1 to TRBJ2-7; 7 bases are shared with TRBD1. The germline CDR1 and CDR2 sequences are DFQATT and SNEGSKA (reference sequence). The trim removed 4 bases at V and 2 bases at J, leaving 11 bases unmatched. This CDR3 spans 15 amino acids. DNA of the CDR3: TGCAGTGCTACCCCCAACCGACAGGGCGCCTACGAGCAGTACTTC. Translating gives CSATPNRQGAYEQYF.

This clonotype was seen only a few times. The chain recombines TRBV28 with TRBJ2-5; D perhaps matches TRBD2 (7 bases). Germline CDR1 reads MDHEN; CDR2 reads SYDVKM. The CDR3 extends over 15 amino acids. Trimming stripped 3 bases from V and 3 bases from J, with 14 bases between. DNA for the CDR3: TGTGCCAGCAGTTTTCTAGGGAGGGGGGAAGAGACCCAGTACTTC. Encoded protein: CASSFLGRGEETQYF.

This clonotype was counted between two and nine times. The genes are TRBV6-4 and TRBJ2-2; 7 bases line up with TRBD2. The CDR3 contains 14 residues. Germline CDR1 and CDR2: MRHNA and SNTAGT. V dropped 0 bases and J dropped 7; count of bases not matched to a gene: 2. CDR3 sequence: CASSDSAGYGELFF. DNA of the CDR3: TGTGCCAGCAGTGACTCAGCGGGATACGGGGAGCTGTTTTTT.

This clonotype appeared a few times. Given a much more abundant clone one base away, this may be a read error. The chain combines TRBV5-6 with TRBJ2-7, with D perhaps TRBD1 (6 bases). CDR3 size: 15 residues. CDR1 and CDR2 from the germline V gene are SGHDT and YYEEEE. The CDR3 nucleotides are TGTGCCAGCAGCTCCCCCGGGACAAGCTCCTACGGGCAGTACTTC. It is translated as CASSSPGTSSYGQYF.

This clonotype was observed many times. The genes are TRBV5-1 and TRBJ2-7, with no clear D. Germline V gene data show CDR1 as SGHRS and CDR2 as YFSETQ. Trimming took off 1 base at V and 5 bases at J, with 7 bases between the two ends. The CDR3 sequence is 12 residues long. CDR3 sequence: CASSLITDEQYF. The CDR3 DNA reads TGCGCCAGCAGCTTGATTACCGACGAGCAGTACTTC.

This clonotype was counted many times. The CDR3 reads CASTQGTYTEAFF. The CDR3, as DNA: TGTGCCAGCACCCAAGGAACTTACACTGAAGCTTTCTTT. The chain links TRBV28 to TRBJ1-1; D not certain. The V end was cut by 7 bases, the J end by 3 bases, with 12 bases between. Germline lookup yields CDR1 MDHEN and CDR2 SYDVKM. This CDR3 comprises 13 residues.

This clonotype has at least ten counts. The rearrangement uses TRBV28 and TRBJ1-1; D gene unclear. V was cut by 1 base and J by 4 bases, with 7 bases left in between. CDR3 length: 13 amino acids. Germline V gives CDR1 MDHEN, CDR2 SYDVKM. This CDR3 reads CASSLSSRTEAFF. CDR3 DNA sequence: TGTGCCAGCAGTTTATCAAGTCGCACTGAAGCTTTCTTT. Full variable domain (rest looked up from reference TRBV28 and TRBJ1-1): DVKVTQSSRYLVKRTGEKVFLECVQDMDHENMFWYRQDPGLGLRLIYFSYDVKMKEKGDIPEGYSVSREKKERFSLILESASTNQTSMYLCASSLSSRTEAFFGQGTRLTVV.

This rearrangement joins TRBV12-3 or TRBV12-4 to TRBJ1-2; D is possibly TRBD1 (5 bases). V was pared by 5 bases and J by 4 bases, with 14 bases between. The CDR3 extends over 14 amino acids. The CDR3 DNA sequence: TGTGCCAGCAGTGTCTCCGGGACGGTCTATGGCTACACCTTC. Its translation: CASSVSGTVYGYTF.